Listed below are T cell receptor beta chains from one sample, sequenced in a study of CD8+CD57+ T cells in acquired aplastic anemia. Via MiXCR, TCRdb re-called the reads, giving one row per CDR3 protein. The data contain about 200,000 distinct CDR3 sequences, about a third of them singletons. The sample comprised sorted CD4+, CD8+, or CD8+CD57+ T cells (not recorded which) from PBMCs. The receptors were sampled from a human donor in good health, serving as a control. Both conserved end residues are part of each CDR3. D genes are given only for firm matches.

D gene | J gene | V gene | CDR3 protein
TRBD1 | TRBJ2-2 | TRBV25-1 | CASSFPMGQPNTGELFF
TRBD2 | TRBJ2-5 | TRBV20-1 | CSAHPRSASGDQETQYF
. | TRBJ1-2 | TRBV29-1 | CSVERTVNYGYTF
. | TRBJ2-1 | TRBV11-3 | CASSLDNWDEQFF
. | TRBJ1-3 | TRBV11-1 | CASSFRPSSSGNTIYF
. | TRBJ1-2 | TRBV20-1 | CSAPGQNNYGYTF
TRBD2 | TRBJ2-5 | TRBV29-1 | CSVQSGVGETQYF
TRBD2 | TRBJ2-3 | TRBV11-2 | CASSLVGTSGRETDTQYF
TRBD1 | TRBJ1-2 | TRBV10-3 | CAISDPDRGGGYTF
TRBD2 | TRBJ2-5 | TRBV5-5 | CASSYRGGEAETQYF
TRBD1 | TRBJ1-2 | TRBV12-3/TRBV12-4 | CASSPRGFEYGYTF
. | TRBJ2-3 | TRBV12-3/TRBV12-4 | CTSSSHPTGPSTDTQYF
. | TRBJ2-3 | TRBV4-2 | CASSQDVLSTDTQYF
. | TRBJ1-5 | TRBV7-9 | CASSLGGGASQPQHF
. | TRBJ2-3 | TRBV25-1 | CARFLRRRYF
. | TRBJ1-3 | TRBV5-1 | CASSWDGPGNTIYF
. | TRBJ1-2 | TRBV3-1 | CASSQGVSGVNYGYTF
. | TRBJ1-1 | TRBV10-3 | CAISESQERQPGREGTEAFF
. | TRBJ2-1 | TRBV2 | CASSEQGVEYNEQFF
. | TRBJ2-1 | TRBV2 | CASSVNGEQFF
. | TRBJ2-7 | TRBV3-1 | CASSQVDYEQYF
TRBD1 | TRBJ1-5 | TRBV25-1 | CASSANPPGQTVYEHF
. | TRBJ1-1 | TRBV7-6 | CASSLYYEAFF
. | TRBJ1-1 | TRBV7-9 | CASSFQGFPPMNTEAFF
. | TRBJ2-5 | TRBV30 | CACTTTQTQYF
. | TRBJ1-2 | TRBV19 | CASSIPGYGYTF
TRBD2 | TRBJ2-3 | TRBV20-1 | CSARVTSGGLSGLTDTQYF
. | TRBJ1-5 | TRBV11-2 | CASSLLPNQPQHF
. | TRBJ1-4 | TRBV12-3/TRBV12-4 | CASRAGRLGNEKLFF
. | TRBJ1-6 | TRBV6-6 | CASSYSWVGNSPLHF
. | TRBJ2-7 | TRBV2 | CASSASAHEQYF
. | TRBJ2-3 | TRBV20-1 | CSASKPAGIQDTQYF
. | TRBJ1-6 | TRBV5-1 | CASSLEGSPLHF
. | TRBJ2-1 | TRBV2 | CASSEWSLRTSYNEQFF
. | TRBJ1-3 | TRBV7-2 | CASSSWGNTIYF
TRBD1 | TRBJ1-5 | TRBV12-3/TRBV12-4 | CASSLTGGGQPQHF
. | TRBJ1-1 | TRBV7-9 | CASSYSGGLDTEAFF
. | TRBJ2-1 | TRBV20-1 | CSARSVGVSSYNEQFF
. | TRBJ2-5 | TRBV9 | CASSVGVDQETQYF
TRBD2 | TRBJ2-1 | TRBV14 | CASSETYTGTSNNEQFF
TRBD1 | TRBJ2-2 | TRBV7-3 | CASSFSDRGGTGELFF
. | TRBJ2-3 | TRBV15 | CATSRSLTDTQYF
. | TRBJ2-7 | TRBV7-6 | CASSTDGYEQYF
. | TRBJ1-3 | TRBV7-2 | CASSLASGSSGNTIYF
. | TRBJ2-5 | TRBV12-3/TRBV12-4 | CASSLRPLKGETQYF
. | TRBJ2-3 | TRBV5-1 | CASSFTPPTASTDTQYF
. | TRBJ1-1 | TRBV9 | CASSVDPHLNTEAFF
. | TRBJ1-5 | TRBV19 | CASSPRGQPQHF
. | TRBJ2-5 | TRBV29-1 | CSVVQDSNQPQYF
. | TRBJ1-4 | TRBV2 | CASSVWGNEKLFF